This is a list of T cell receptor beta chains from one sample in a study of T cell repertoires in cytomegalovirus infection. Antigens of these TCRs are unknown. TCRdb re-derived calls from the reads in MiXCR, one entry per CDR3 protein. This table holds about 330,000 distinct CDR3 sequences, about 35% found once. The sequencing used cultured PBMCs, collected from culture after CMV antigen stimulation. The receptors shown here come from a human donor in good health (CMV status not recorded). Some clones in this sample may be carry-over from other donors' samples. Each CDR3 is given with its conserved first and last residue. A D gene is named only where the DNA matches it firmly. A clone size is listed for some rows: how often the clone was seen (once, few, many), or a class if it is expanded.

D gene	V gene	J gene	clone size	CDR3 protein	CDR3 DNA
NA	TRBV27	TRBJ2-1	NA	CASSITSLGGFLRFF	TGTGCCAGCAGTATAACTAGCCTGGGGGGATTTCTTAGGTTCTTC
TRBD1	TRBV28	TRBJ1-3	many	CASSPRTGTGNTIYF	TGTGCCAGCAGTCCCCGGACAGGGACGGGAAACACCATATATTTT
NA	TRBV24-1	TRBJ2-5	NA	CATYLCGSGSLGETQYF	NA
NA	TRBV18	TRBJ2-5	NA	CASSPRDGETQYF	TGTGCCAGCTCACCACGGGATGGTGAGACCCAGTACTTC
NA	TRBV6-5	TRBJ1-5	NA	CASTKGGVNQPQHF	TGTGCCAGCACTAAGGGGGGGGTTAATCAGCCCCAGCATTTT
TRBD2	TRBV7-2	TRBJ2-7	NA	CASSGIGTSGSVEQYF	TGTGCCAGCAGCGGGATCGGGACTAGCGGGAGTGTCGAGCAGTACTTC
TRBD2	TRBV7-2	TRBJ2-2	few	CASSQLATNTGELFF	TGTGCCAGCAGCCAACTAGCGACGAACACCGGGGAGCTGTTTTTT
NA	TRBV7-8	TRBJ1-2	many	CASSAPGHLFYGYTF	TGTGCCAGCAGCGCCCCGGGACACCTTTTCTATGGCTACACCTTC
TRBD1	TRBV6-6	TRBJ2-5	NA	CASIYRGAQETQYF	TGTGCCAGCATCTACAGGGGGGCGCAGGAGACCCAGTACTTC
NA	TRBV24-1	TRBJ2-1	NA	CATSDGQSDVQDEQFF	TGTGCCACCAGTGATGGACAGTCCGATGTACAGGATGAGCAGTTCTTC
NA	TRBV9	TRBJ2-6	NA	CASSVGGSGANVLTF	TGTGCCAGCAGCGTAGGCGGCTCTGGGGCCAACGTCCTGACTTTC
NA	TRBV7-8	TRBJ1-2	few	CASTEAGFDYGYTF	TGTGCCAGCACCGAAGCGGGGTTCGACTATGGCTACACCTTC
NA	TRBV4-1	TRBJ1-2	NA	CASSQAYSIYGYTF	TGCGCCAGCAGCCAAGCGTACAGTATCTATGGCTACACCTTC
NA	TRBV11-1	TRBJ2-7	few	CASSNTIVYEQYF	TGTGCCAGCAGCAATACTATCGTCTACGAGCAGTACTTC
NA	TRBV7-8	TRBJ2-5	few	CASSLPELDAGIRETQYF	TGTGCCAGCAGCCTCCCCGAACTAGATGCGGGAATCCGAGAGACCCAGTACTTC
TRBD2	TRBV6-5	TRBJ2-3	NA	CARASQTSGRFRSTDTQYF	TGTGCCAGAGCTAGTCAGACTAGCGGGAGGTTTCGTAGCACAGATACGCAGTATTTT
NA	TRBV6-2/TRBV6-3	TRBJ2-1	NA	CASSRAQTGIHEQFF	TGTGCCAGCAGTAGAGCCCAAACAGGGATACATGAGCAGTTCTTC
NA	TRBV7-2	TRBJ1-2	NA	CASSKLRGYGYTF	TGTGCCAGCAGCAAACTAAGGGGTTACGGCTACACCTTC